The source of this T cell receptor (beta chain) is a study of post-analysis software for immune sequencing data. As for the study in general: Multiple sclerosis in the patients followed relapsing-remitting, secondary progressive and progressive-relapsing courses. Study outcomes and limitations: Compared with controls, patients had more of five or six TRBV segments, including TRBV5-6, TRBV5-1 and TRBV20-1.

The V and J ends lost 4 bases and 0 bases, in that order; junction bases with no gene match: 9. Germline loops: CDR1 MNHEY, CDR2 SVGEGT. The CDR3 length is 19 residues. Only a few counts were recorded for this clonotype. Its antigen is still unknown. Each TCR beta cDNA library carried unique molecular identifiers. MiXCR, applied by TCRdb to the PCR reads, yields one record per CDR3 protein. The profile shows a few hundred thousand distinct CDR3 sequences, 35% to 45% of them singletons. The chain carries TRBV6-2 or TRBV6-3 and TRBJ2-1; 13 bases fit TRBD2. This clonotype was obtained from a girl aged 2 to 10 with multiple sclerosis. The sample was blood. As DNA, the CDR3 is TGTGCCAGCAGTTCGCGGACTAGCGGGAGTCCTTCCTCCTACAATGAGCAGTTCTTC. It translates to CASSSRTSGSPSSYNEQFF.